This entry lists 22 T cell receptor beta chains sequenced from one sample in a study of control samples from healthy donors and cancer patients. Clones were read by immunoSEQ multiplex PCR, and TCRdb kept only the in-frame ones, dropping some. The sample has 130,000 or so clones, roughly 94% seen once. Sequencing was performed on blood. These receptors were obtained from a middle-aged man in good health.

J is TRBJ2-4 and V is TRBV9; 13 bases are shared with TRBD2. The ends lost 3 bases at V and 4 bases at J; junction bases unmatched: 1. Looked up from germline, CDR1 is SGDLS and CDR2 is YYNGEE. The CDR3 spans 15 residues. This CDR3 is CASSETSGGKNIQYF. Written as DNA, the CDR3 is TGTGCCAGCAGCGAGACTAGCGGGGGGAAAAACATTCAGTACTTC.

The rearrangement links TRBV5-5 to TRBJ1-4; no reliable D call. In germline, CDR1 is SGHKS, CDR2 YYEKEE (reference sequence). Trimming removed 3 bases at V and 2 bases at J, with 8 bases between. The CDR3 is 14 residues long. The CDR3 region is CASSSVGTNEKLFF. The DNA of the CDR3 is TGTGCCAGCAGCTCCGTGGGGACTAATGAAAAACTGTTTTTT.

In its sample, this clone was seen once. The chain carries TRBV7-2 and TRBJ1-1; D is possibly TRBD1 (6 bases). V lost 4 bases and J 2 bases, leaving 14 bases between the germline ends. Germline V gene data show CDR1 as SGHTA and CDR2 as FQGNSA. CDR3 length: 15 amino acids. CDR3 coding DNA: TGTGCCAGCAGCTCAGCCTTGGGACAAAACACTGAAGCTTTCTTT. Translated: CASSSALGQNTEAFF.

This chain joins TRBV5-5 and TRBJ2-5; D is uncertain. The germline V gene encodes CDR1 SGHKS and CDR2 YYEKEE (reference sequence). V was pared by 1 base and J by 5 bases, with 9 bases between. The CDR3 length is 13 residues. The CDR3 reads CASSLPAQETQYF. The CDR3 nucleotides are TGTGCCAGCAGCTTGCCAGCTCAGGAGACCCAGTACTTC.

The chain links TRBV18 to TRBJ1-1; D may be TRBD1 (6 bases). Trimming removed 1 base from V and 2 bases from J, with 14 bases in between. Germline V CDR1 and CDR2: KGHSH, LQKENI. The CDR3 contains 16 residues. CDR3 in amino acids: CASSPQFEQGNTEAFF. CDR3 coding DNA: TGTGCCAGCTCACCACAGTTCGAACAGGGTAACACTGAAGCTTTCTTT.

V is TRBV9 and J is TRBJ2-1; 15 bases map to TRBD2. The CDR3 length is 18 residues. V lost 3 bases to trimming and J lost 4 bases; unmatched junction nucleotides: 8. From germline, CDR1 is SGDLS and CDR2 YYNGEE. As DNA, the CDR3 is TGTGCCAGCAGCGAAATAAGGACTAGCGGGGGGGCTTACAATGAGCAGTTCTTC. It specifies CASSEIRTSGGAYNEQFF.

The chain is built from TRBV7-8 and TRBJ1-5; 7 bases match TRBD1. The CDR3 runs 15 residues. With V trimmed by 3 bases and J by 2 bases, 4 bases remained unmatched. The germline V gene encodes CDR1 SGHVS and CDR2 FQNEAQ. The chain's CDR3 is CASSLGTEGNQPQHF. As DNA, the CDR3 is TGTGCCAGCAGCTTGGGGACAGAGGGCAATCAGCCCCAGCATTTT.

This chain joins TRBV4-3 and TRBJ1-1; the D gene is possibly TRBD1 (6 bases). The germline V and J ends were trimmed by 1 base and 5 bases, with 14 bases remaining between them. This CDR3 has 15 residues. Germline CDR1 is LGHNA and CDR2 is YSLEER. CDR3 nucleotides: TGCGCCAGCAGCCAAGGGTCAGGGGCAAGGACTGAAGCTTTCTTT. Translation gives CASSQGSGARTEAFF.

This rearrangement joins TRBV25-1 to TRBJ2-7, with D unresolved. The CDR3 spans 12 residues. Germline loops: CDR1 MGHDK, CDR2 SYGVNS. Trimming took off 5 bases at V and 3 bases at J, with 8 bases between the two ends. Written as DNA, the CDR3 is TGTGCCAGCAGTCGCCAGCTCTACGAGCAGTACTTC. This sequence encodes CASSRQLYEQYF.

CDR3 bases: TGTGCCAGCAGCTTAAAAGGGCGCGGTTACAATGAGCAGTTCTTC. It yields the protein CASSLKGRGYNEQFF. The chain employs TRBV7-8 and TRBJ2-1; D is unresolved. V shed 2 bases and J shed 4 bases, with 12 bases lying between them. CDR3 size: 15 residues. In germline, CDR1 is SGHVS, CDR2 FQNEAQ.

The chain carries TRBV29-1 and TRBJ1-1, with TRBD1 matching 12 bases. This CDR3 is 14 amino acids long. Germline V gene sequence: CDR1 SQVTM, CDR2 ANQGSEA. The V segment lost 8 bases and the J segment 1 base; nucleotides outside the gene matches: 5. CDR3 nucleotide sequence: TGCAGCACCGGGACAGGGGGCCCGAACACTGAAGCTTTCTTT. Its translation is CSTGTGGPNTEAFF.

The chain links TRBV3-1 (or the pseudogene TRBV3-2) to TRBJ2-5, with TRBD1 identical over 8 bases. Germline loops: CDR1 LGHDT, CDR2 YNNKEL (reference sequence). The CDR3 sequence is 15 residues long. V gave up 1 base and J gave up 4 bases; unmatched junction bases: 5. The CDR3: CASSQVQGAGETQYF. Written as DNA, the CDR3 is TGTGCCAGCAGCCAAGTTCAGGGGGCGGGAGAGACCCAGTACTTC.

This clone appeared a single time. V and J are TRBV7-2 and TRBJ1-6, with D perhaps matching TRBD1 (5 bases). CDR3 length: 13 residues. CDR1 and CDR2 (germline): SGHTA, FQGNSA. The V end lost 6 bases, the J end lost 6 bases, and 9 bases lay between the germline ends. CDR3 loop: CASRKDINSPLHF. The CDR3 DNA sequence: TGTGCCAGCAGAAAGGACATTAATTCACCCCTCCACTTT.

The rearrangement joins TRBV28 to TRBJ2-2; maybe TRBD1 (6 bases). V was shortened by 6 bases and J by 0 bases, with 20 bases between the two germline ends. Per the germline V gene, CDR1 is MDHEN and CDR2 is SYDVKM. CDR3 length: 18 amino acids. The CDR3 nucleotides are TGTGCCAGCAGCTATCCCCCCTTCGGACAGCCGAACACCGGGGAGCTGTTTTTT. Residues: CASSYPPFGQPNTGELFF.

The V and J genes are TRBV6-6 and TRBJ2-5; the D is unclear. V lost 2 bases, J lost 3 bases, and 7 bases lay in between. The CDR3 consists of 13 residues. Germline loops: CDR1 MNHNY, CDR2 SVGAGI (reference sequence). The CDR3 region is CASSYPGKETQYF. DNA for the CDR3: TGTGCCAGCAGTTACCCTGGGAAAGAGACCCAGTACTTC.

This clone has a single count. J is TRBJ2-2 and V is TRBV18, with no clear D. Germline CDR1 and CDR2: KGHSH and LQKENI. Trimming removed 6 bases at V and 0 bases at J, with 8 bases between. This CDR3 is built from 14 residues. The CDR3 sequence is CASSGLANTGELFF. CDR3 sequence (DNA): TGTGCCAGCTCGGGTTTAGCGAACACCGGGGAGCTGTTTTTT. The variable domain in full, with the rest retrieved from reference TRBV18 and TRBJ2-2, is NAGVMQNPRHLVRRRGQEARLRCSPMKGHSHVYWYRQLPEEGLKFMVYLQKENIIDESGMPKERFSAEFPKEGPSILRIQQVVRGDSAAYFCASSGLANTGELFFGEGSRLTVL.

The V and J genes are TRBV6-4 and TRBJ2-3; 7 bases map to TRBD1. Germline CDR1 and CDR2: MRHNA and SNTAGT. J lost 0 bases, V lost 5 bases, and 2 bases had no gene match. This CDR3 spans 14 amino acids. CDR3 loop: CASSRQGSTDTQYF. The CDR3 region has the DNA TGTGCCAGCAGTCGACAGGGTAGCACAGATACGCAGTATTTT.

The V call is TRBV10-2, the J call TRBJ1-4, with 8 bases matching TRBD1. Germline V gives CDR1 WSHSY, CDR2 SAAADI. This CDR3 has 13 residues. V lost 5 bases, J lost 8 bases, and 4 bases stayed unmatched. The CDR3 DNA sequence: TGCGCCAGCAGTACAGGGGGATCAGAAAAACTGTTTTTT. It codes for CASSTGGSEKLFF.

The chain links TRBV5-5 to TRBJ2-3; perhaps TRBD1 as D (6 bases). This CDR3 is built from 16 residues. Trimming cost V 1 base and J 2 bases, with 14 bases left between them. Germline V gene lookup returns CDR1 SGHKS and CDR2 YYEKEE (reference sequence). The CDR3 region is CASSLTAGALTDTQYF. The CDR3 DNA reads TGTGCCAGCAGCTTGACGGCAGGGGCCCTCACAGATACGCAGTATTTT.

The chain combines TRBV13 with TRBJ1-6; 9 positions agree with TRBD1. There are 14 residues in the CDR3. The junction had 6 bases not matched to a gene; V was cut back by 5 bases and J by 10 bases. In germline, CDR1 is PRHDT, CDR2 FYEKMQ (reference sequence). As DNA, the CDR3 is TGTGCCAGCAGCCCGGGACAGGGAGGGTCACCCCTCCACTTT. Encoded protein: CASSPGQGGSPLHF.

The chain has TRBV9 and TRBJ2-7; no definite D call. This CDR3 has 12 amino acids. The germline V gene has CDR1 SGDLS and CDR2 YYNGEE. Deletions cut 4 bases from V and 2 bases from J, with 7 bases between. The CDR3 spells CASSSSTYEQYF. The DNA for the CDR3 is TGTGCCAGCAGCTCCTCGACCTACGAGCAGTACTTC.

V gene TRBV6-1 combines with J gene TRBJ2-2; D perhaps matches TRBD2 (6 bases). The CDR3 totals 17 residues. Germline V lookup: CDR1 MNHNS, CDR2 SASEGT. Trimming shortened V by 0 bases and J by 2 bases, and 13 bases separated the two germline ends. CDR3 coding DNA: TGTGCCAGCAGTGAAGCGCTGTGGGGGGTTAACACCGGGGAGCTGTTTTTT. Protein product: CASSEALWGVNTGELFF.